These 30 T cell receptor beta chains originate from one sample sequenced in a study of technical replicates of blood from four donors. Clones were read by immunoSEQ multiplex PCR, and TCRdb kept only the in-frame ones, dropping some. This sample has 14,000 or so clones; approximately 86% occur once, and the top ten carry approximately 10%. Specimen: PBMCs. The receptors stem from a human donor in good health.

The genes are TRBV6-5 and TRBJ1-2, with no clear D. This CDR3 spans 15 amino acids. Trimming took 0 bases from V and 3 from J, leaving 11 bases between them. Per germline, CDR1 MNHEY and CDR2 SVGAGI. The CDR3: CASSYSYREDYGYTF. CDR3 DNA: TGTGCCAGCAGTTACTCGTATAGGGAGGACTATGGCTACACCTTC.

The CDR3 reads CAWSGEDYNEQFF. DNA of the CDR3: TGTGCCTGGAGCGGGGAGGACTACAATGAGCAGTTCTTC. The chain carries TRBV30 and TRBJ2-1; possibly TRBD2 for D (6 bases). V was shortened by 3 bases and J by 3 bases, with 9 bases between the two germline ends. CDR3 length: 13 residues. In germline, CDR1 is GTSNPN, CDR2 SVGIG (reference sequence). Full variable domain (rest looked up from reference TRBV30 and TRBJ2-1): SQTIHQWPATLVQPVGSPLSLECTVEGTSNPNLYWYRQAAGRGLQLLFYSVGIGQISSEVPQNLSASRPQDRQFILSSKKLLLSDSGFYLCAWSGEDYNEQFFGPGTRLTVL.

The genes are TRBV4-1 and TRBJ1-1; tentatively, D is TRBD1 (6 bases). The ends were cut back, 0 bases at V and 2 bases at J, with 22 bases in the middle. This CDR3 is built from 19 residues. Germline lookup yields CDR1 MGHRA and CDR2 YSYEKL. The CDR3: CASSQDPRTAPSPNTEAFF. The DNA of the CDR3 is TGCGCCAGCAGCCAAGACCCCCGGACAGCCCCGTCACCTAACACTGAAGCTTTCTTT.

The chain recombines TRBV11-2 with TRBJ1-1, with 7 nucleotides matching TRBD1. The germline CDR1 and CDR2 sequences are SGHAT and FQNNGV. The junction had 3 bases not matched to a gene; V was cut back by 1 base and J by 4 bases. The CDR3 sequence is 14 residues long. In DNA, the CDR3 is TGTGCCAGCAGCTTAGGACAGGGAGTCACTGAAGCTTTCTTT. Residues: CASSLGQGVTEAFF.

Here the CDR3 DNA reads TGTGCCAGCAGCTTATTAGCGGGAGGTTACAATGAGCAGTTCTTC. Translation gives CASSLLAGGYNEQFF. This chain links TRBV7-2 with TRBJ2-1; 10 nucleotides match TRBD2. The CDR3 has 15 amino acids. The J segment lost 4 bases and the V segment lost 2 bases, leaving 2 bases of the junction unmatched. Germline V gene data show CDR1 as SGHTA and CDR2 as FQGNSA.

The chain joins TRBV28 to TRBJ1-5; no clear D. Germline CDR1 reads MDHEN; CDR2 reads SYDVKM. V dropped 6 bases and J dropped 10 bases, with 7 bases sitting between them. CDR3 size: 10 residues. The CDR3 DNA is TGTGCCAGCAGCTCAGGACCCCAGCATTTT. This encodes CASSSGPQHF. The complete variable domain, with remaining parts taken from reference TRBV28 and TRBJ1-5, reads DVKVTQSSRYLVKRTGEKVFLECVQDMDHENMFWYRQDPGLGLRLIYFSYDVKMKEKGDIPEGYSVSREKKERFSLILESASTNQTSMYLCASSSGPQHFGDGTRLSIL.

The genes are TRBV19 and TRBJ2-3; the match to TRBD2 covers 8 bases. V lost 7 bases to trimming and J lost 2 bases; unmatched junction nucleotides: 5. The CDR3 covers 14 residues. The germline V gene has CDR1 LNHDA and CDR2 SQIVND (reference sequence). The CDR3, as DNA: TGTGCCAGTACCCGGGGGGGGAACACAGATACGCAGTATTTT. This gives the protein CASTRGGNTDTQYF.

This clone was counted between two and nine times. The CDR3 here is CASSLLPGQTNYGYTF. For the CDR3, the DNA is TGTGCCAGCAGCTTGCTCCCGGGACAGACTAACTATGGCTACACCTTC. This chain uses TRBV7-8 with TRBJ1-2, with 7 bases that match TRBD1. CDR3 length: 16 residues. Germline values: CDR1 SGHVS, CDR2 FQNEAQ. With 3 bases clipped from V and 0 bases from J, the junction kept 7 bases outside the gene matches.

The gene calls are TRBV6-1 and TRBJ2-3; the match to TRBD2 covers 8 bases. Germline-derived CDR1 and CDR2 are MNHNS and SASEGT. Unmatched junction bases numbered 7, after V lost 4 bases and J lost 1 base. The CDR3 is 16 residues long. The CDR3 here is CASSADSGKGTDTQYF. CDR3 in DNA: TGTGCCAGCAGTGCCGATAGCGGGAAAGGCACAGATACGCAGTATTTT.

This clone was found a few times. This chain connects TRBV9 to TRBJ2-6; D possibly corresponds to TRBD1 (6 bases). The germline CDR1 and CDR2 sequences are SGDLS and YYNGEE. The CDR3 extends over 17 amino acids. V lost 0 bases and J 0 bases, leaving 10 bases between the germline ends. CDR3 in DNA: TGTGCCAGCAGCGTAGTCTCAGGGGCCTCTGGGGCCAACGTCCTGACTTTC. Residues: CASSVVSGASGANVLTF.

The V gene is TRBV5-1, the J gene TRBJ2-7; D remains ambiguous. CDR1 is SGHRS and CDR2 is YFSETQ in the germline V gene. There are 15 residues in the CDR3. Trimming left V 3 bases short and J 1 base short, with 14 bases between. DNA of the CDR3: TGCGCCAGCAGCTCTCACCCGACTCATTCCTACGAGCAGTACTTC. Translation gives CASSSHPTHSYEQYF.

The chain recombines TRBV21-1 with TRBJ2-6; no DNA check was done on the table's D call, TRBD2. TRBV21-1 is annotated as a pseudogene. This CDR3 comprises 18 residues. CDR3 DNA: TGTGCCAGCAGCCTCACGACTAGCGGGAGATTCTGGGCCAACGTCCTGACTTTC. Protein: CASSLTTSGRFWANVLTF.

V gene TRBV7-9 combines with J gene TRBJ1-4, with TRBD1 matching over 7 bases. CDR3 length: 19 amino acids. V gave up 3 bases and J gave up 5 bases; unmatched junction bases: 18. From germline, CDR1 is SEHNR and CDR2 FQNEAQ (reference sequence). CDR3 DNA: TGTGCCAGCAGCTTTCCTACCGGGACAGTAACCTCTTCCAATGAAAAACTGTTTTTT. This codes for CASSFPTGTVTSSNEKLFF.

The genes are TRBV5-1 and TRBJ2-3; 10 positions match TRBD1. Germline values: CDR1 SGHRS, CDR2 YFSETQ. After removal of 0 bases from V and 7 bases from J, the junction contained 8 bases not matched to a gene. CDR3 length: 16 amino acids. CDR3 region: CASSLEVTGGEYTQYF. In DNA, the CDR3 is TGCGCCAGCAGCTTGGAAGTGACAGGGGGCGAATATACGCAGTATTTT.

The chain uses TRBV6-1 and TRBJ1-1; 11 bases align to TRBD1. Germline V CDR1 and CDR2: MNHNS, SASEGT. The CDR3 is made up of 15 amino acids. The ends lost 5 bases at V and 3 bases at J; junction bases unmatched: 5. The CDR3 coding sequence is TGTGCCAGCAGTCCACGGACAGGGGGCGACACTGAAGCTTTCTTT. Translated, it gives CASSPRTGGDTEAFF.

The chain has TRBV5-1 and TRBJ2-4; TRBD1 matches at 9 bases. The junction had 12 bases not matched to a gene; V was cut back by 2 bases and J by 6 bases. Per germline, CDR1 SGHRS and CDR2 YFSETQ. CDR3 length: 17 residues. CDR3 coding DNA: TGCGCCAGCAGCTTTGGTCCCGGGACAGGGTTGGGAAACATTCAGTACTTC. It is translated as CASSFGPGTGLGNIQYF.

CDR3 in DNA: TGTGCCAGCAGCCTAGGGACAGGGGAAGGCTATGGCTACACCTTC. Its protein product is CASSLGTGEGYGYTF. The rearrangement uses TRBV7-8 and TRBJ1-2, with 10 bases aligning to TRBD1. This CDR3 region has 15 residues. Per germline, CDR1 SGHVS and CDR2 FQNEAQ. V lost 5 bases, J lost 4 bases, and 7 bases stayed unmatched.

V is TRBV9 and J is TRBJ1-4, with no clear D. CDR1 SGDLS and CDR2 YYNGEE come from the germline V gene. V was clipped by 2 bases and J by 0 bases, with 8 bases between them. This CDR3 comprises 15 residues. CDR3 DNA sequence: TGTGCCAGCAGCGTTAGTACGTCAACTAATGAAAAACTGTTTTTT. The encoded protein is CASSVSTSTNEKLFF. The whole variable domain, remainder taken from reference TRBV9 and TRBJ1-4, is DSGVTQTPKHLITATGQRVTLRCSPRSGDLSVYWYQQSLDQGLQFLIQYYNGEERAKGNILERFSAQQFPDLHSELNLSSLELGDSALYFCASSVSTSTNEKLFFGSGTQLSVL.

This clone was picked up a small number of times. This CDR3 is CASSIGTGNTEAFF. CDR3 DNA: TGTGCCAGTAGTATAGGTACCGGGAACACTGAAGCTTTCTTT. V usage is TRBV19 and J usage is TRBJ1-1; D ambiguous. The germline V and J ends were trimmed by 1 base and 1 base, with 7 bases remaining between them. This CDR3 spans 14 amino acids. From germline, CDR1 is LNHDA and CDR2 SQIVND (reference sequence).

V gene TRBV5-1 combines with J gene TRBJ1-1; D not certain. Germline V lookup: CDR1 SGHRS, CDR2 YFSETQ. Trimming took off 0 bases at V and 9 bases at J, with 9 bases between the two ends. CDR3 length: 12 residues. CDR3 residues: CASSLESGKAFF. The CDR3 nucleotides read TGCGCCAGCAGCTTGGAATCAGGCAAAGCTTTCTTT.

The rearrangement links TRBV2 to TRBJ2-7; D may be TRBD1 (6 bases). Germline V gene data show CDR1 as SNHLY and CDR2 as FYNNEI. This CDR3 has 14 amino acids. The V end lost 3 bases, the J end lost 3 bases, and 12 bases lay between the germline ends. This CDR3 is CASSEQGGLYEQYF. CDR3 coding DNA: TGTGCCAGCAGTGAGCAAGGGGGTCTCTACGAGCAGTACTTC.

V usage is TRBV19 and J usage is TRBJ1-2, with TRBD1 matching 12 bases. V trimming: 5 bases; J trimming: 4 bases; junction bases outside the gene matches: 5. Germline V gives CDR1 LNHDA, CDR2 SQIVND (reference sequence). The CDR3 contains 15 residues. This CDR3 reads CASSSGTGGGYGYTF. The DNA of the CDR3 is TGTGCCAGTAGTTCCGGGACAGGGGGCGGCTATGGCTACACCTTC.

The chain joins TRBV7-2 to TRBJ1-4; D call uncertain. Trimming stripped 1 base from V and 8 bases from J, with 14 bases between. Germline CDR1 is SGHTA and CDR2 is FQGNSA. The CDR3 is 15 amino acids. DNA for the CDR3: TGTGCCAGCAGCTTAGACGGGGTATTAGACGAAAAACTGTTTTTT. It is translated as CASSLDGVLDEKLFF.

V is TRBV7-8 and J is TRBJ1-2; weak D call: TRBD1 (6 bases). The CDR3 contains 13 residues. Germline V gene data show CDR1 as SGHVS and CDR2 as FQNEAQ. V dropped 5 bases and J dropped 2 bases, with 9 bases sitting between them. The CDR3 reads CASSPDRNYGYTF. The CDR3, as DNA: TGTGCCAGCAGCCCCGACAGGAACTATGGCTACACCTTC.

The chain employs TRBV18 and TRBJ2-3, with 7 bases aligning to TRBD1. The V and J ends lost 3 bases and 3 bases, in that order; junction bases with no gene match: 12. From germline, CDR1 is KGHSH and CDR2 LQKENI. This CDR3 is built from 17 residues. CDR3 region: CASSPQNIGGRTDTQYF. CDR3 bases: TGTGCCAGCTCACCCCAGAACATAGGGGGCAGGACAGATACGCAGTATTTT.

This rearrangement joins TRBV7-9 to TRBJ2-7; 7 bases match TRBD2. CDR3 length: 12 amino acids. CDR1 and CDR2 from the germline V gene are SEHNR and FQNEAQ (reference sequence). V lost 5 bases, J lost 6 bases, and 4 bases stayed unmatched. The CDR3, as DNA: TGTGCCAGCAGCCGGGACTATGGCGAGCAGTACTTC. Protein sequence: CASSRDYGEQYF. Complete variable domain (other parts from reference TRBV7-9 and TRBJ2-7): DTGVSQNPRHKITKRGQNVTFRCDPISEHNRLYWYRQTLGQGPEFLTYFQNEAQLEKSRLLSDRFSAERPKGSFSTLEIQRTEQGDSAMYLCASSRDYGEQYFGPGTRLTVT.

The chain joins TRBV19 to TRBJ1-2, with D possibly TRBD1 on 5 matching bases. Per germline, CDR1 LNHDA and CDR2 SQIVND (reference sequence). The V gene lost 5 bases and the J gene lost 2 bases, with 15 bases spanning the gap. The CDR3 sequence is 15 residues long. The CDR3 DNA reads as TGTGCCAGTAGTCCAGACAGCGCTCGAAACTATGGCTACACCTTC. Protein product: CASSPDSARNYGYTF.

The DNA of the CDR3 is TGTGCCAGCAGCTTGTTGGTGGGGAGCAACAATGAGCAGTTCTTC. It specifies CASSLLVGSNNEQFF. This chain joins TRBV5-5 and TRBJ2-1; possible D gene TRBD2, 5 bases. The CDR3 has 15 residues. V lost 1 base and J 5 bases, leaving 13 bases between the germline ends. Germline CDR1 SGHKS, CDR2 YYEKEE (reference sequence).

The chain is built from TRBV5-1 and TRBJ2-5; D perhaps matches TRBD1 (7 bases). CDR1 SGHRS and CDR2 YFSETQ come from the germline V gene. Trimming removed 0 bases at V and 1 base at J, with 19 bases between. The CDR3 runs 18 residues. In DNA, the CDR3 is TGCGCCAGCAGCTTGGTAATCGGGGGACAGCACACCCAAGAGACCCAGTACTTC. Translation gives CASSLVIGGQHTQETQYF. The variable domain in full, with the rest retrieved from reference TRBV5-1 and TRBJ2-5, is KAGVTQTPRYLIKTRGQQVTLSCSPISGHRSVSWYQQTPGQGLQFLFEYFSETQRNKGNFPGRFSGRQFSNSRSEMNVSTLELGDSALYLCASSLVIGGQHTQETQYFGPGTRLLVL.

The gene calls are TRBV6-1 and TRBJ2-2; maybe TRBD2 (5 bases). The V end was cut by 0 bases, the J end by 5 bases, with 7 bases between. CDR3 length: 14 amino acids. Germline values: CDR1 MNHNS, CDR2 SASEGT. The CDR3 protein is CASSEARGTGELFF. Written as DNA, the CDR3 is TGTGCCAGCAGTGAAGCCCGGGGAACCGGGGAGCTGTTTTTT.